This is a list of T cell receptor beta chains from one sample in a study of shared clonotypes between healthy human individuals. Profiling relied on immunoSEQ multiplex PCR, and the TCRdb table lists in-frame clones only, not all of them. The table shows a few million clones, with 93% occurring only once. The sample consisted of naive CD4+ T cells from PBMCs. Receptors were obtained from a man aged 18 to 29 in good health. Some clones in this sample may be carry-over from other donors' samples. Both conserved end residues are part of each CDR3. A D gene is named only where the DNA matches it firmly. Clone size is stated in some rows and not others, as once, few, many or a class when expanded.

clone_size | d_call | j_call | v_call | cdr3_nt | cdr3_aa
NA | TRBD1 | TRBJ2-5 | TRBV4-3 | TGCGCCAGCAGCCAAGGGGCGGCAGGGGGCCGTGTGCTCCAAGAGACCCAGTACTTC | CASSQGAAGGRVLQETQYF
NA | NA | TRBJ2-3 | TRBV4-3 | TGCGCCAGCAGCCAAGATAAAGGGTTGAATACGCAGTATTTT | CASSQDKGLNTQYF
once | NA | TRBJ2-2 | TRBV4-1 | TGCGCCAGCAGCCAAGATATCCCCCGAGCCGGGGAGCTGTTTTTT | CASSQDIPRAGELFF
NA | NA | TRBJ1-1 | TRBV5-1 | TGCGCCAGCAGCTCACGGGGATCGAACACTGAAGCTTTCTTT | CASSSRGSNTEAFF
NA | NA | TRBJ2-1 | TRBV28 | TGTGCCAGCCGAACTTCAGGGGGGAGCTCCTACAATGAGCAGTTCTTC | CASRTSGGSSYNEQFF
NA | NA | TRBJ2-7 | TRBV30 | TGTGCCATGGTCCTATACTACGAGCAGTACTTC | CAMVLYYEQYF
NA | NA | TRBJ1-5 | TRBV7-2 | TGTGCCAGCAGCTTAGGATATCGGCGCTTACAGGCCCAGCCGTCCCAGCATTTT | CASSLGYRRLQAQPSQHF
NA | NA | TRBJ1-1 | TRBV11-2 | TGTGCCAGCAGCTCCTTTTTAGACACTGAAGCTTTCTTT | CASSSFLDTEAFF
NA | TRBD1 | TRBJ1-4 | TRBV7-9 | TGTGCCAGCAGCTTAGGGTGGGACAGAGAAAAACTGTTTTTT | CASSLGWDREKLFF
NA | TRBD1 | TRBJ2-3 | TRBV6-1 | TGTGCCAGCAGCGGGACAGGGTACACAGATACGCAGTATTTT | CASSGTGYTDTQYF
NA | NA | TRBJ2-7 | TRBV25-1 | TGTGCCAGCGGCCGGGACACCTTTGGAGAGCAGTACTTC | CASGRDTFGEQYF
NA | NA | TRBJ1-1 | TRBV25-1 | TGTGCCAGCAGGCTGCAGGGGAACACTGAAGCTTTCTTT | CASRLQGNTEAFF
NA | TRBD2 | TRBJ2-5 | TRBV30 | TGTGCCTGGAGCCCAGGCGGTCCCGGACCGGGAGGGGAGACCCAGTACTTC | CAWSPGGPGPGGETQYF
NA | NA | TRBJ1-3 | TRBV11-3 | TGTGCCAGCAGCTTTAATCGGGGAAACACCATATATTTT | CASSFNRGNTIYF
once | TRBD1 | TRBJ2-5 | TRBV27 | TGTGCCAGCAGTTTATTAGGGGGCCGAGAGACCCAGTACTTC | CASSLLGGRETQYF
NA | TRBD2 | TRBJ2-6 | TRBV27 | TGTGCCAGCGGGACTACGGGGGGGGCCAACGTCCTGACTTTC | CASGTTGGANVLTF
NA | NA | TRBJ2-1 | TRBV2 | TGTGCCAGCAGTGAACGTGGTGGGAGCTCCTACAATGAGCAGTTCTTC | CASSERGGSSYNEQFF
NA | NA | TRBJ2-3 | TRBV7-2 | TGTGCCAGCAGCTTAGTGGTCGGGAGTCTCACGGATACGCAGTATTTT | CASSLVVGSLTDTQYF
NA | NA | TRBJ2-7 | TRBV10-2 | TGCGCCAGCAGGTCGACCGGGACGGAAAGCTCCTACGAGCAGTACTTC | CASRSTGTESSYEQYF
NA | TRBD2 | TRBJ2-3 | TRBV10-3 | TGTGCCATCAGCCAGCAAGCGGGATCCACAGATACGCAGTATTTT | CAISQQAGSTDTQYF
NA | NA | TRBJ2-7 | TRBV7-2 | TGTGCCAGCAGCCCCCGAGAGAACTCCGAGCAGTACTTC | CASSPRENSEQYF
NA | TRBD2 | TRBJ2-5 | TRBV11-1 | TGTGCCAGCAGCTTAGGCGGGAGAGGCGGAGAGACCCAGTACTTC | CASSLGGRGGETQYF
NA | NA | TRBJ2-1 | TRBV5-1 | TGCGCCAGCAGCTTGCTGGCGTCTGGTGTCGACAATGAGCAGTTCTTC | CASSLLASGVDNEQFF
NA | TRBD2 | TRBJ2-1 | TRBV5-1 | TGCGCCAGCAGCTTGGCCAGCGGGAAGTCCTACAATGAGCAGTTCTTC | CASSLASGKSYNEQFF